This entry is about one T cell receptor (beta chain). What it binds is unknown. Patients selected for sequencing had displayed CD8+CD57+ cell expansion by flow cytometry. In all patients, the disease was severe acquired aplastic anemia. Patients were untreated when blood was sampled. Genomic DNA provided the template from which TCR beta VDJ and CDR3 profiles were obtained. TCRdb recomputed calls from the reads with MiXCR, one row per CDR3 protein. The sample records 190,000 or so distinct CDR3 sequences, under 50% being singletons. This CDR3 has 15 amino acids. Germline CDR1 and CDR2: LNHDA and SQIVND (reference sequence). V shed 4 bases, J shed 0 bases, and the junction held 0 bases outside the gene matches. This sample is part of a study of CD8+CD57+ T cells in acquired aplastic anemia. Study details: CD4+ and CD8+ cells, once sorted, gave DNA averaging around 3.2 ug.

Study-level points and caveats: No significant patient-versus-control difference appeared in CD8+ Simpson's diversity.

The chain carries TRBV19 and TRBJ2-3; TRBD2 agrees at 11 bases. This clonotype was sampled from a human donor with aplastic anemia. Specimen: sorted CD4+, CD8+, or CD8+CD57+ T cells (not recorded which) from PBMCs. CDR3 loop: CASSRLAGSTDTQYF. The CDR3 DNA sequence: TGTGCCAGTAGTAGACTAGCGGGGAGCACAGATACGCAGTATTTT.